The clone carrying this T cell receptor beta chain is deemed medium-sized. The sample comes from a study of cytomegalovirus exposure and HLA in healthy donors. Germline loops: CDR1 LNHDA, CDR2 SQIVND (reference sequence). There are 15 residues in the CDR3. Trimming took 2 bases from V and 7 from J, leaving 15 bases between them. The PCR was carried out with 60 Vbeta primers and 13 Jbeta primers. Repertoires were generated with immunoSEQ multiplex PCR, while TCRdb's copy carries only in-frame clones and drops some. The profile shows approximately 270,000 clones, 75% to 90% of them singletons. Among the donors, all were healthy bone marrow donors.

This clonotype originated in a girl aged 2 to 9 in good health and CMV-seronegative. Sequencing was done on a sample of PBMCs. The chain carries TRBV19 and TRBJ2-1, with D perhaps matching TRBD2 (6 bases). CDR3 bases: TGTGCCAGTAGTATAAGTAGCGGATCGCTTAATGAGCAGTTCTTC. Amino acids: CASSISSGSLNEQFF.